Listed here are 22 T cell receptor beta chains from one sample, sequenced in a study of vaccination effects on CD4 cells after COVID-19. Pools of viral peptides were used by the ViraFEST assay to expand antigen-specific CD4+ T cells ahead of sequencing. With roughly 9 days of culture completed, CD4+ T cells were isolated. Each participant was given two doses of one vaccine (BNT162b2 or mRNA-1273). Measured with immunoSEQ multiplex PCR; TCRdb has only the in-frame clones, and not every one. The sample lists approximately 74,000 clones, about three quarters seen once, with 1.1% in the top ten. No antigens are known for them. Sequences were derived from CD4+ T cells from PBMCs cultured with HCoV-OC43 spike peptides, sampled after COVID-19 vaccination. As for subset: HCoV-OC43 spike overlapping peptide pool stimulation. Receptors were obtained from a human donor who received a COVID-19 vaccine.

V is TRBV21-1 and J is TRBJ2-5; the table's D call, TRBD1, was not checked against the DNA. TRBV21-1 is designated a pseudogene. The CDR3 is 13 residues long. The CDR3 DNA reads as TGTGCCAGCAGATCGGGACAATCAGAGACCCAGTACTTC. Protein: CASRSGQSETQYF.

The gene calls are TRBV24-1 and TRBJ2-3; D ambiguous. The CDR3 length is 15 residues. V lost 1 base and J 2 bases, leaving 9 bases between the germline ends. The V gene's germline CDR1 is KGHDR and CDR2 SFDVKD. In nucleotides, the CDR3 is TGTGCCACCAGTGATTTCGGATTTGCCACAGATACGCAGTATTTT. This gives the protein CATSDFGFATDTQYF.

The chain employs TRBV5-1 and TRBJ1-5; D uncertain. There are 13 residues in the CDR3. The germline gives CDR1 SGHRS, CDR2 YFSETQ. V lost 4 bases, J lost 6 bases, and 11 bases lay in between. CDR3 bases: TGCGCCAGCAGCCCCGCGTTAGGTCAGCCCCAGCATTTT. Amino acids: CASSPALGQPQHF.

This clone has just a few counts. CDR3 sequence (DNA): TGTGCCAGCAGTTATTCACAGGGCGGCACAGATACGCAGTATTTT. Translated, it gives CASSYSQGGTDTQYF. V usage is TRBV6-5 and J usage is TRBJ2-3; possible D gene TRBD1, 6 bases. The CDR3 is made up of 15 amino acids. V was trimmed by 3 bases and J by 1 base, leaving 11 bases between them. The germline CDR1 and CDR2 sequences are MNHEY and SVGAGI.

V usage is TRBV19 and J usage is TRBJ1-5; D is unclear. The germline CDR1 and CDR2 sequences are LNHDA and SQIVND (reference sequence). The germline V and J ends were trimmed by 4 bases and 4 bases, with 5 bases remaining between them. The CDR3 sequence is 12 residues long. This CDR3 is CASSSRNQPQHF. The CDR3 DNA sequence: TGTGCCAGTAGTAGCCGAAATCAGCCCCAGCATTTT.

V gene TRBV6-5 combines with J gene TRBJ1-4; D gene ambiguous. Per germline, CDR1 MNHEY and CDR2 SVGAGI. The ends were cut back, 10 bases at V and 0 bases at J, with 12 bases in the middle. This CDR3 is built from 14 residues. The CDR3 nucleotides are TGTGCCACCAAGATACGTGCAACTAATGAAAAACTGTTTTTT. It is translated as CATKIRATNEKLFF.

This clone was counted a few times. V gene TRBV7-9 combines with J gene TRBJ1-2; D is uncertain. The ends were cut back, 2 bases at V and 6 bases at J, with 7 bases in the middle. CDR3 length equals 12 residues. Per the germline V gene, CDR1 is SEHNR and CDR2 is FQNEAQ (reference sequence). The DNA of the CDR3 is TGTGCCAGCAGCTTAATACTGAATGGCTACACCTTC. This codes for CASSLILNGYTF.

The genes are TRBV6-4 and TRBJ2-2; 11 bases fit TRBD1. V shed 0 bases, J shed 0 bases, and the junction held 3 bases outside the gene matches. The CDR3 extends over 18 amino acids. In germline, CDR1 is MRHNA, CDR2 SNTAGT. CDR3 sequence (DNA): TGTGCCAGCAGTGACTCGTGGACAGGGGGCGCGAACACCGGGGAGCTGTTTTTT. Encoded protein: CASSDSWTGGANTGELFF.

CDR3 sequence reads: CASSLEAAWELFF. DNA of the CDR3: TGCGCCAGCAGCTTGGAGGCGGCCTGGGAGCTGTTTTTT. This sequence joins TRBV5-1 and TRBJ2-2; no reliable D call. The CDR3 runs to 13 residues. CDR1 and CDR2 (germline): SGHRS, YFSETQ. V was shortened by 0 bases and J by 9 bases, with 9 bases between the two germline ends.

This clone was picked up one time. The V and J genes are TRBV18 and TRBJ2-3; 7 bases agree with TRBD2. V trimming: 0 bases; J trimming: 4 bases; junction bases outside the gene matches: 7. Germline values: CDR1 KGHSH, CDR2 LQKENI. The CDR3 totals 16 residues. This CDR3 is CASSPPNRGDADTQYF. CDR3 nucleotide sequence: TGTGCCAGCTCACCACCTAATCGGGGGGACGCAGATACGCAGTATTTT.

Of note for this clone: A read error may produce the germline difference seen at one junction end. The chain couples TRBV9 to TRBJ1-3, with D perhaps matching TRBD1 (6 bases). This CDR3 has 12 residues. Germline values: CDR1 SGDLS, CDR2 YYNGEE. The CDR3 sequence is CASSVEGRQACF. The DNA for the CDR3 is TGTGCCAGCAGCGTAGAGGGGAGACAGGCCTGTTTT.

The V and J genes are TRBV15 and TRBJ1-4; D possibly corresponds to TRBD1 (5 bases). Germline CDR1 and CDR2: LNHNV and YYDKDF (reference sequence). V was trimmed by 3 bases and J by 8 bases, leaving 10 bases between them. The CDR3 runs to 13 residues. In DNA form, the CDR3 reads TGTGCCACCAGCAGGGGGCGCGTGGAAAAACTGTTTTTT. Protein: CATSRGRVEKLFF. Based on the CDR3 plus reference TRBV15 and TRBJ1-4, the full variable domain is DAMVIQNPRYQVTQFGKPVTLSCSQTLNHNVMYWYQQKSSQAPKLLFHYYDKDFNNEADTPDNFQSRRPNTSFCFLDIRSPGLGDTAMYLCATSRGRVEKLFFGSGTQLSVL.

The chain recombines TRBV2 with TRBJ2-2; perhaps TRBD1 as D (5 bases). V was trimmed by 1 base and J by 0 bases, leaving 6 bases between them. The CDR3 covers 15 residues. From germline, CDR1 is SNHLY and CDR2 FYNNEI. The DNA for the CDR3 is TGTGCCAGCAGTGAAGGGACAACGAACACCGGGGAGCTGTTTTTT. It translates to CASSEGTTNTGELFF.

This chain joins TRBV2 and TRBJ2-5, with D perhaps matching TRBD2 (7 bases). V was clipped by 7 bases and J by 4 bases, with 19 bases between them. CDR1 SNHLY and CDR2 FYNNEI come from the germline V gene. The CDR3 length is 15 residues. Here the CDR3 reads CASIPLEGGGETQYF. CDR3 bases: TGTGCCAGCATCCCATTGGAGGGGGGGGGAGAGACCCAGTACTTC.

The table lists this clone with a count of one. This rearrangement joins TRBV5-1 to TRBJ1-4; D is uncertain. The CDR3 totals 15 residues. The V gene lost 4 bases and the J gene lost 3 bases, with 13 bases spanning the gap. CDR1 and CDR2 from the germline V gene are SGHRS and YFSETQ. The CDR3 is CASSHNVGSNEKLFF. Here the CDR3 DNA reads TGCGCCAGCAGCCACAACGTAGGGTCTAATGAAAAACTGTTTTTT.

The V and J genes are TRBV30 and TRBJ1-3; D not certain. The length of the CDR3 is 14 residues. Per germline, CDR1 GTSNPN and CDR2 SVGIG (reference sequence). V was cut by 4 bases and J by 0 bases, with 10 bases left in between. The CDR3 spells CAWKYGLSGNTIYF. Written as DNA, the CDR3 is TGTGCCTGGAAGTACGGCCTCTCTGGAAACACCATATATTTT.

The chain couples TRBV6-1 to TRBJ2-7; perhaps D is TRBD1 or TRBD2 (6 bases each). The CDR3 has 16 amino acids. Germline V gene lookup returns CDR1 MNHNS and CDR2 SASEGT. The V end lost 1 base, the J end lost 0 bases, and 13 bases lay between the germline ends. The CDR3 sequence: CASSEGFGGLSYEQYV. The CDR3 nucleotides are TGTGCCAGCAGTGAAGGTTTTGGGGGGCTCTCCTACGAGCAGTACGTC.

This clone came up once. This rearrangement joins TRBV12-5 to TRBJ1-3, with a tentative D call TRBD1 (5 bases). Germline V gives CDR1 LGHNT, CDR2 FRNRAP. V dropped 4 bases and J dropped 0 bases, with 19 bases sitting between them. The CDR3 runs to 18 residues. CDR3 nucleotide sequence: TGTGCTAGTGGTTCGGTACGGTATGGAGGGGTCTCTGGAAACACCATATATTTT. Protein product: CASGSVRYGGVSGNTIYF.

As regards this clone: This sample also contains other DNA sequences that code for the same CDR3. The gene calls are TRBV5-1 and TRBJ1-1, with TRBD1 as a possible D gene (6 bases). The CDR3 contains 14 residues. Between the trimmed V and J ends, which lost 0 bases and 5 bases, there was a span of 11 bases. The germline V gene has CDR1 SGHRS and CDR2 YFSETQ. The CDR3 DNA reads as TGCGCCAGCAGCTTGGGGTTAAGGGGGACTGAAGCTTTCTTT. This gives the protein CASSLGLRGTEAFF.

The rearrangement uses TRBV5-1 and TRBJ1-3; 7 bases line up with TRBD1. This CDR3 has 15 residues. Germline lookup yields CDR1 SGHRS and CDR2 YFSETQ. The junction had 3 bases not matched to a gene; V was cut back by 3 bases and J by 0 bases. Here the CDR3 reads CASSSGQPSGNTIYF. The CDR3, as DNA: TGCGCCAGCAGCTCGGGACAGCCCTCTGGAAACACCATATATTTT.

This clone appeared a single time. This chain uses TRBV5-1 with TRBJ1-1; 7 bases map to TRBD1. V lost 3 bases, J lost 1 base, and 3 bases stayed unmatched. Per germline, CDR1 SGHRS and CDR2 YFSETQ. The CDR3 loop spans 14 amino acids. CDR3 in DNA: TGCGCCAGCAGCTCATGGACAGGGAACACTGAAGCTTTCTTT. It is translated as CASSSWTGNTEAFF.

The rearrangement uses TRBV5-1 and TRBJ1-1; unclear D gene. V lost 1 base, J lost 4 bases, and 11 bases lay in between. CDR3 size: 14 residues. The germline CDR1 and CDR2 sequences are SGHRS and YFSETQ. This CDR3 reads CASSLRYRGTEAFF. CDR3 nucleotide sequence: TGCGCCAGCAGCTTGCGTTATCGGGGCACTGAAGCTTTCTTT.